The clone carrying this TCR beta chain has more than one count but fewer than ten. Its antigen is still unknown. Unmatched junction bases numbered 6, after V lost 4 bases and J lost 4 bases. The CDR3 length is 14 residues. Per the germline V gene, CDR1 is MGHRA and CDR2 is YSYEKL. The PCR used 60 Vbeta and 13 Jbeta primers. This table comes from immunoSEQ multiplex PCR, and its TCRdb copy is limited to in-frame clones, with some not included. Altogether over 150,000 clones are present, 77% being singletons, with the ten largest covering around 3.5%. This entry comes from a study of cytomegalovirus exposure and HLA in healthy donors. Background on the study: Of all 400 or so donors who were genotyped, about 84% belonged to the Caucasian-associated ancestry cluster. Study results and limitations: Among TCR beta chains, those listed as cytomegalovirus-associated numbered about 150. CMV serostatus was the sole immune exposure information available. What a later analysis reportedly showed was that an Asian-associated ancestry cluster had fewer N-insertions than the 666-donor mean.

The specimen sequenced was PBMCs. The TCR was taken from an older woman in good health and CMV-seropositive. The chain is built from TRBV4-1 and TRBJ1-1, with 7 bases identical to TRBD1. Here the CDR3 DNA reads TGCGCCAGCAGCCTTAGACAGGGCGCCACTGAAGCTTTCTTT. This encodes CASSLRQGATEAFF.